Sequencing of this TCR beta chain was carried out in a study of blood T cell repertoires in COVID-19 (dated by TCRdb to about 2020). Study-level background: Samples from collaborators originated in the United States, Italy and Spain and spanned both the acute and convalescent phases of COVID-19. The material from the prospective study consisted of cDNA or gDNA derived from T cells, B-cell-depleted T cells, or PBMCs. The dataset comprised deeply sampled blood TCRbeta repertoires from subjects exposed to, actively infected with, or recovered from COVID-19. The repertoires were released in a freely available public database intended as a resource for research on the immune response to SARS-CoV-2. The samples were drawn from two sources: the first 160 participants of the ongoing ImmuneRACE study, and 1,200 or so subjects contributed by 6 global collaborators. Sample metadata almost always included a de-identified subject ID, COVID-19 status, age in years and sex. Where HLA class I and class II types were available, the types were taken from metadata supplied by the sample provider, not from assay-based typing. Paper-wide results and their limitations: How much clinical and demographic metadata was included differed by source and by participant, and the metadata was provided uncurated.

TCRbeta CDR3 regions were amplified from genomic DNA by means of the immunoSEQ Assay, a bias-controlled multiplex PCR. As for the original processing: Nucleated cell counts per sample were estimated from amplification of reference gene primers within the assay. To quantify the absolute abundance of each unique TCRbeta CDR3 rearrangement, sequence reads were collapsed and filtered. For each sample, productive Simpson clonality was calculated by taking the square root of Simpson's diversity index across productive rearrangements. Sourced from immuneACCESS, this table was stored by TCRdb with only in-frame sequences that have V and J called. A share of the clones is absent; for the studies checked, an unresolved V gene accounts for under half, and the remainder has no known explanation. The DNA gave D and trimming, while V, J and clone size come from that table. The sample contains under 200,000 clones, less than 90% of them found a single time. The biggest ten clones account for 4.4% of the sample.

A note on this clone: Its antigen is currently not known. Base quality data are lacking; no much larger clone is found one base away.

There are 15 amino acids in the CDR3, from cysteine to phenylalanine inclusive. The CDR3 DNA has 45 bases and is translated from base 1. For CDR1 and CDR2, the germline V gene lists SNHLY and FYNNEI. The germline V end is reduced by 4 bases and the J end by 5 bases; junction bases left unmatched: 5. Enrolling through a virtual design, the prospective study's participants ranged in age from roughly 18 to 100 years and lived across about two dozen United States geographic areas. To assign participants to cohorts, the prospective study relied on clinical history that participants themselves reported in a screening survey and a study questionnaire. Recovered participants in ImmuneRACE Cohort 3 were defined as having two consecutive negative NP/OP PCR tests, clearance from a healthcare professional, or resolution of symptoms. Mobile phlebotomists in the prospective study collected whole blood, serum and a nasopharyngeal or oropharyngeal swab from every participant. Additional blood draws and questionnaires over an approximately 2-month period could optionally be provided by prospective study participants. Blood samples from the prospective study were shipped frozen or at room temperature prior to DNA extraction.

The chain links TRBV2 with TRBJ2-5, and 12 junctional nucleotides match TRBD1. The TCR comes from a woman between 45 and 65 years old who had recovered from COVID-19. The sample was PBMCs or T cells enriched from blood (not recorded which). The DNA sequence reads TGTGCCAGCAGTGTAGGGACAGGGGGCGGGGAGACCCAGTACTTC. The resulting protein is CASSVGTGGGETQYF.